This T cell receptor (beta chain) was identified in a study of shared clonotypes between healthy human individuals. Regarding the study as a whole: Represented diversity, genetic and exposure-history alike, was limited by few donors.

CDR1 SGHRS and CDR2 YFSETQ come from the germline V gene. This CDR3 has 15 amino acids. Trimming cost V 3 bases and J 4 bases; bases outside gene matches: 6. As originally analysed: Without quality scores, immunoSEQ junctional reads could not be filtered like full-length reads. Profiled with immunoSEQ multiplex PCR; TCRdb holds only in-frame clones, not every one. The V and J calls and clone size were taken over from that table, and D and trimming were inferred from the DNA. The data hold 450,000 to 500,000 clones, with about 72% observed a single time. Comment on this clone: What it binds is not known.

The specimen sequenced was PBMCs. V usage is TRBV5-1 and J usage is TRBJ2-7, with 11 bases lining up with TRBD1. The sequence derives from a woman aged 40-49 years in good health. Some clones in this sample may be carry-over from other donors' samples. The CDR3 nucleotides read TGCGCCAGCAGCTCTGAGGACAGGGGGCTTTACGAGCAGTACTTC. Its translation: CASSSEDRGLYEQYF. The full variable domain, with the rest looked up from reference TRBV5-1 and TRBJ2-7, is KAGVTQTPRYLIKTRGQQVTLSCSPISGHRSVSWYQQTPGQGLQFLFEYFSETQRNKGNFPGRFSGRQFSNSRSEMNVSTLELGDSALYLCASSSEDRGLYEQYFGPGTRLTVT.